The present entry profiles one T cell receptor (beta chain) with its context. Buffy coats from healthy blood donors served as controls. In the study's own analysis: Productive clonotypes were detectable down to 2.59 x 10-5 frequency. Repertoires were generated with immunoSEQ multiplex PCR, while TCRdb's copy carries only in-frame clones and drops some. V, J and clone size were drawn from that table, and D and trimming were deduced from the DNA. The sample shows about 32,000 clones, approximately 86% of them seen only once. V was clipped by 1 base and J by 4 bases, with 7 bases between them. Germline V lookup: CDR1 SEHNR, CDR2 FQNEAQ (reference sequence). This CDR3 comprises 13 residues. This sample is part of a study of STAT5B mutations in CD4+ large granular lymphocyte leukemia.

This sequence joins TRBV7-9 and TRBJ2-5; D perhaps matches TRBD2 (5 bases). This TCR was recovered from a human donor in good health. Sequencing input: CD4+ T cells from blood buffy coats. The CDR3 bases are TGTGCCAGCAGCTTAGAGGGAGTAGAGACCCAGTACTTC. Its translation: CASSLEGVETQYF.